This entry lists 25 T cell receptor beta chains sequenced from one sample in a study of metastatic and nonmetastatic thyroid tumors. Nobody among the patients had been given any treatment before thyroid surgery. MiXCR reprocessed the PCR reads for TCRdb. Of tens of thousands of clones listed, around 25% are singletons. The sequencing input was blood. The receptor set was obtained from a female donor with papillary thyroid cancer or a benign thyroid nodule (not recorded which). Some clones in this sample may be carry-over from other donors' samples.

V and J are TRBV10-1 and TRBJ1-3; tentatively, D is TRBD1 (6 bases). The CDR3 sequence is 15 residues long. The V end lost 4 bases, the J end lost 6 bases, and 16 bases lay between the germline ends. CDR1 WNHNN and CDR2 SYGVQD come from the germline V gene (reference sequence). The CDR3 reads CASSGIGAGVNTIYF. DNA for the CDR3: TGCGCCAGCAGTGGGATCGGGGCAGGGGTAAACACCATATATTTT.

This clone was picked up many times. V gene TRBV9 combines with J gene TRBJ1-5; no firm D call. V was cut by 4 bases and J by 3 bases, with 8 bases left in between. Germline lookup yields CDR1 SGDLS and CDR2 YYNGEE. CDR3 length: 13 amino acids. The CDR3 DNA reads TGTGCCAGCAGCCCCCTCCCCAATCAGCCCCAGCATTTT. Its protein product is CASSPLPNQPQHF.

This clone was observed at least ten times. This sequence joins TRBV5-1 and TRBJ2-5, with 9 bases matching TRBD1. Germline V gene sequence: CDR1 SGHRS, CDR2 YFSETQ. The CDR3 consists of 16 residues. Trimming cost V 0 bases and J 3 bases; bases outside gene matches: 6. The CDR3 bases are TGCGCCAGCAGCTTGGCGACAGGGGGTTCTGAAGAGACCCAGTACTTC. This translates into CASSLATGGSEETQYF.

CDR3 residues: CSARDTSGSPYEQYF. The CDR3 nucleotides read TGCAGTGCTAGAGACACTAGCGGGAGTCCCTACGAGCAGTACTTC. The chain recombines TRBV20-1 with TRBJ2-7; 11 nucleotides match TRBD2. There are 15 residues in the CDR3. Germline CDR1 reads DFQATT; CDR2 reads SNEGSKA (reference sequence). V dropped 0 bases and J dropped 2; count of bases not matched to a gene: 3.

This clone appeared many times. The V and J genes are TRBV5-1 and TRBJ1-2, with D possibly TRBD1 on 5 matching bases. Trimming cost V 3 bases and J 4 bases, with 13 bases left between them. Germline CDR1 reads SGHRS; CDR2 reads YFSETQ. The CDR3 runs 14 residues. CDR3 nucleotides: TGCGCCAGCAGCTCCCTCCCTGGGGGCTATGGCTACACCTTC. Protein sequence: CASSSLPGGYGYTF.

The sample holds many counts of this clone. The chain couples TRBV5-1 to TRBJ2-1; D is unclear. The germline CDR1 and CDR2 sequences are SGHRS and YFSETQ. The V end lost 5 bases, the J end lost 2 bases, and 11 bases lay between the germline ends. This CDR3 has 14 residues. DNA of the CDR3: TGCGCCAGCAGTCAGACGGTGACCTACAATGAGCAGTTCTTC. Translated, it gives CASSQTVTYNEQFF.

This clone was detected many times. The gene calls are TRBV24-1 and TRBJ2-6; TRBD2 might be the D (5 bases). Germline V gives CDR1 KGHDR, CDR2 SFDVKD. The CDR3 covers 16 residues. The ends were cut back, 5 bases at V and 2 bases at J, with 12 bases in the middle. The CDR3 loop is CATSGRTLAGANVLTF. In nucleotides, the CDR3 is TGTGCCACCAGTGGCCGGACTCTAGCTGGGGCCAACGTCCTGACTTTC.

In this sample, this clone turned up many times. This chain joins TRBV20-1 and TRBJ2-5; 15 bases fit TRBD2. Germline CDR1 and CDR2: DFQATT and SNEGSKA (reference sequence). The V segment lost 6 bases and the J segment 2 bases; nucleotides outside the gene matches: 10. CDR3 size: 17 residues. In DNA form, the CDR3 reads TGCAGTGCCCCCGGGACTAGCGGGAGGCCCGGGCAAGAGACCCAGTACTTC. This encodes CSAPGTSGRPGQETQYF.

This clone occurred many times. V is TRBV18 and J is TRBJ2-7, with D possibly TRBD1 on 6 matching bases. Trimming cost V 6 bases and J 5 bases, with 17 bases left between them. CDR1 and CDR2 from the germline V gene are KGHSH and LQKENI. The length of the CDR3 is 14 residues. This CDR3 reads CASSNTGQDHEQYF. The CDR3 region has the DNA TGTGCCAGCTCCAATACAGGGCAAGACCACGAGCAGTACTTC.

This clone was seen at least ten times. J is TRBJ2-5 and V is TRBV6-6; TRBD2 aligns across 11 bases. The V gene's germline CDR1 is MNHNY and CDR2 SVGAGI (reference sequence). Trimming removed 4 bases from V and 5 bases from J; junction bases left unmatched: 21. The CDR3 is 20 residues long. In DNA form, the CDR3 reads TGTGCCAGCAGTTCCGGACTAGCGGGTGGCCCGTCGGGTTACGGGGAGACCCAGTACTTC. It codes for CASSSGLAGGPSGYGETQYF.

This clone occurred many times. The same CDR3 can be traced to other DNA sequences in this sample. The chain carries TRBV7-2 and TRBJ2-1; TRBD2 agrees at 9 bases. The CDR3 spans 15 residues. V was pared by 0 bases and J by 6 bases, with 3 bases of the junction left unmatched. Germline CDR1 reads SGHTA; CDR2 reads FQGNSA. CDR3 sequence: CASSLAGTSTNEQFF. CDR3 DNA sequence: TGTGCCAGCAGCTTAGCGGGGACTAGCACCAATGAGCAGTTCTTC.

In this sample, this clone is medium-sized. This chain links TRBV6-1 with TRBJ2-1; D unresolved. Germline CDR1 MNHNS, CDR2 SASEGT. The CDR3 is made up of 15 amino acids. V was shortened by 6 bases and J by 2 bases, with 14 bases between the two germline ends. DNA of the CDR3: TGTGCCAGCAGATTATACAGTTCAACCTACAATGAGCAGTTCTTC. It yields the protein CASRLYSSTYNEQFF.

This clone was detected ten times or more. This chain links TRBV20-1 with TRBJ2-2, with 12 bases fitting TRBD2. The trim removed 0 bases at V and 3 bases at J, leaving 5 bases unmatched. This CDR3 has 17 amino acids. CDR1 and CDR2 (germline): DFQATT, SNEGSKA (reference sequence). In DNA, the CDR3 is TGCAGTGCTAGAGATCTTGCTAGCGGGAGGGACACCGGGGAGCTGTTTTTT. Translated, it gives CSARDLASGRDTGELFF.

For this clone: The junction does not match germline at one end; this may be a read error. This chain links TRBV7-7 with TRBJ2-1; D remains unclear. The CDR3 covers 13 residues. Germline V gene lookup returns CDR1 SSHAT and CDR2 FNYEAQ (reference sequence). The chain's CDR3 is CASSLGPGIEQIF. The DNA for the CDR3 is TGTGCTAGCAGCTTAGGACCGGGCATCGAGCAGATCTTC.

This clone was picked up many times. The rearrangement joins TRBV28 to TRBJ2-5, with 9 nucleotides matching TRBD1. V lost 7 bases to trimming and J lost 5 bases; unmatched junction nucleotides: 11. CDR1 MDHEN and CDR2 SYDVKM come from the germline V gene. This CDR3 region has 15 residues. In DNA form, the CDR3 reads TGTGCCAGCACCCTCGGGACAGGGCCGGCGGAGACCCAGTACTTC. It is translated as CASTLGTGPAETQYF.

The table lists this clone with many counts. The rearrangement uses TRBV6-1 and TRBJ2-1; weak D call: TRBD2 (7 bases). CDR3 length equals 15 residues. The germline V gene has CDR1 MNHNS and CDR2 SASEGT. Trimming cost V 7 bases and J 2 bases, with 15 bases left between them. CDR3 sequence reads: CASMGAGRAYNEQFF. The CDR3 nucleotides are TGTGCCAGCATGGGGGCAGGGAGGGCCTACAATGAGCAGTTCTTC.

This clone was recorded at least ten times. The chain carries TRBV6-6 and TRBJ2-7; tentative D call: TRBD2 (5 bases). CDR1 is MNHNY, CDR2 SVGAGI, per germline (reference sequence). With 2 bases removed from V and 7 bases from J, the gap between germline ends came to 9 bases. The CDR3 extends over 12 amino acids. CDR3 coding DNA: TGTGCCAGCAGTTACGGAGGCCTAGAGCAGTACTTC. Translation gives CASSYGGLEQYF.

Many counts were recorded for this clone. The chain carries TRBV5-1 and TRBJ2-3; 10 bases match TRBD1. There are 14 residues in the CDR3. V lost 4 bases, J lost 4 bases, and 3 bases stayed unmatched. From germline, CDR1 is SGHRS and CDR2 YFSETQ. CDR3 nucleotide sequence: TGCGCCAGCAGCATCGGACAGGGGGCAGATACGCAGTATTTT. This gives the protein CASSIGQGADTQYF.

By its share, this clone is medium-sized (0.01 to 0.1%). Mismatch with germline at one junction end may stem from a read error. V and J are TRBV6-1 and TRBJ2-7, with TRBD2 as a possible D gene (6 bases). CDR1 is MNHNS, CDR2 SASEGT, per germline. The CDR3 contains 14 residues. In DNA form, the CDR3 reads TGTGCCAGCGGCCGGGACTTGGTCTCCTCCGAGCAGTACTTC. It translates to CASGRDLVSSEQYF.

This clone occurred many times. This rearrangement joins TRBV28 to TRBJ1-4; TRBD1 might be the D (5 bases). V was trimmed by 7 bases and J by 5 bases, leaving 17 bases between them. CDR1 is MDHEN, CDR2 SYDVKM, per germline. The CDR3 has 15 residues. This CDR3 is CASITPSGGNEKLFF. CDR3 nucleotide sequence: TGTGCCAGCATCACCCCGAGTGGGGGGAATGAAAAACTGTTTTTT.

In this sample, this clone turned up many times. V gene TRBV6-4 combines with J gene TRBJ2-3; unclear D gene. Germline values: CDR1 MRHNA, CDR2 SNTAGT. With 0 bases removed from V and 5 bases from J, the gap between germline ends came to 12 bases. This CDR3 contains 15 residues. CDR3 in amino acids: CASSDSGVGKDTQYF. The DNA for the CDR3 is TGTGCCAGCAGTGACTCTGGGGTGGGGAAAGATACGCAGTATTTT.

The chain's CDR3 is CASSLERLDEQFF. The CDR3 DNA is TGTGCCAGCAGCTTAGAGCGTCTCGATGAGCAGTTCTTC. The V call is TRBV7-2, the J call TRBJ2-1; D ambiguous. The CDR3 has 13 amino acids. Trimming stripped 1 base from V and 8 bases from J, with 9 bases between. Germline CDR1 is SGHTA and CDR2 is FQGNSA.

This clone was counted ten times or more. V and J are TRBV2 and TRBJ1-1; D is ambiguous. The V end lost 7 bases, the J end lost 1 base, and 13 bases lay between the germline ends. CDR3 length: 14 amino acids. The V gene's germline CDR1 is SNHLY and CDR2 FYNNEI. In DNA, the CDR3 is TGTGCCAGCAAAGTCGACATTGCGAACACTGAAGCTTTCTTT. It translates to CASKVDIANTEAFF.

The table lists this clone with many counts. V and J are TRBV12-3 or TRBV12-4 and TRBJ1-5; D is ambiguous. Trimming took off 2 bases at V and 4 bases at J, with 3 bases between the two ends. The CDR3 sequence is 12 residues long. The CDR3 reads CASSLNNQPQHF. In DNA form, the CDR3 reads TGTGCCAGCAGTTTAAATAATCAGCCCCAGCATTTT.

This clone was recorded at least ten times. The chain's CDR3 is CASSYSPVGASGRENEQFF. The CDR3 DNA follows: TGTGCCAGCAGTTACTCGCCCGTTGGGGCTAGCGGGAGGGAGAATGAGCAGTTCTTC. The V call is TRBV6-5, the J call TRBJ2-1; 12 bases match TRBD2. J was trimmed by 7 bases and V by 0 bases; bases with no gene match: 13. The CDR3 consists of 19 residues. Per germline, CDR1 MNHEY and CDR2 SVGAGI.